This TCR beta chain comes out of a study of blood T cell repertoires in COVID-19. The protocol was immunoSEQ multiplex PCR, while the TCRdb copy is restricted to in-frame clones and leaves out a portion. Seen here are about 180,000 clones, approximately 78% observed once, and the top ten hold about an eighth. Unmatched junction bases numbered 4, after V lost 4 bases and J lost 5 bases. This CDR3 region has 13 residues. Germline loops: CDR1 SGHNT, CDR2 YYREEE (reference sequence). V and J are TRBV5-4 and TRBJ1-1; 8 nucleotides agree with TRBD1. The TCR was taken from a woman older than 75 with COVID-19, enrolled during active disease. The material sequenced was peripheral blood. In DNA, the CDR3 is TGTGCCAGCAGCGCAAGGACAGGGACTGAAGCTTTCTTT. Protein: CASSARTGTEAFF.